Below are 27 T cell receptor beta chains sequenced from a single sample in a study of cytomegalovirus exposure and HLA in healthy donors. Clones were read by immunoSEQ multiplex PCR, and TCRdb kept only the in-frame ones, dropping some. The top ten clones hold approximately 10% of a sample with 120,000 to 150,000 clones, more than 85% of them seen once. The sample consisted of PBMCs. These receptors were taken from a man aged 18 to 29 in good health and CMV-seropositive.

This clone was seen a single time. Here the CDR3 DNA reads TGTGCCAGCAGCGCCCTCCCCCGGTTCTATGGCTACACCTTC. Its translation is CASSALPRFYGYTF. The chain carries TRBV6-5 and TRBJ1-2; the D is unclear. The CDR3 has 14 amino acids. CDR1 is MNHEY and CDR2 is SVGAGI in the germline V gene. V was pared by 6 bases and J by 4 bases, with 15 bases between.

As concerns this clone: Other DNA sequences in the sample encode the same CDR3. The CDR3 sequence: CASSLDRGGNSPLHF. The CDR3 region has the DNA TGCGCCAGCAGCCTCGACAGGGGTGGTAATTCACCCCTCCACTTT. The chain links TRBV5-1 to TRBJ1-6; 8 nucleotides match TRBD1. This CDR3 is built from 15 residues. J lost 6 bases, V lost 4 bases, and 6 bases had no gene match. The germline V gene has CDR1 SGHRS and CDR2 YFSETQ.

The chain is built from TRBV18 and TRBJ2-5, with unresolved D. Germline V lookup: CDR1 KGHSH, CDR2 LQKENI. The CDR3 sequence is 13 residues long. Trimming pared 3 bases from V and 0 bases from J, leaving 5 bases between. CDR3: CASSPQYQETQYF. CDR3 coding DNA: TGTGCCAGCTCACCTCAGTACCAAGAGACCCAGTACTTC.

V and J are TRBV6-1 and TRBJ1-3, with a possible D match to TRBD1 (6 bases). Per germline, CDR1 MNHNS and CDR2 SASEGT. This CDR3 has 17 residues. V shed 3 bases and J shed 4 bases, with 19 bases lying between them. The CDR3 is CASSDPAHYRDGNTIYF. CDR3 DNA sequence: TGTGCCAGCAGTGACCCCGCTCATTACAGGGACGGAAACACCATATATTTT.

The V and J genes are TRBV4-2 and TRBJ2-1, with 10 bases that match TRBD2. CDR3 length: 14 residues. Germline V gene sequence: CDR1 LGHNA, CDR2 YNFKEQ. V was pared by 8 bases and J by 12 bases, with 13 bases of the junction left unmatched. Written as DNA, the CDR3 is TGTGCCAGCGTAGGGGGAGCGGGAGGGCCCTCGCAGTTCTTC. It is translated as CASVGGAGGPSQFF.

This clone was counted once. The chain carries TRBV15 and TRBJ2-7, with a tentative D call TRBD2 (6 bases). Germline CDR1 LNHNV, CDR2 YYDKDF (reference sequence). The CDR3 totals 15 residues. Trimming pared 0 bases from V and 1 base from J, leaving 10 bases between. The CDR3: CATSREWEASYEQYF. Written as DNA, the CDR3 is TGTGCCACCAGCAGAGAGTGGGAGGCTTCCTACGAGCAGTACTTC.

The J gene is TRBJ2-3, the V gene TRBV14; D gene uncertain. Germline-derived CDR1 and CDR2 are SGHDN and FVKESK. The ends were cut back, 0 bases at V and 2 bases at J, with 9 bases in the middle. CDR3 size: 15 residues. The CDR3 loop is CASSQDSAFTDTQYF. The CDR3 DNA reads TGTGCCAGCAGCCAAGATTCTGCGTTCACAGATACGCAGTATTTT.

The V and J genes are TRBV4-1 and TRBJ1-1, with 8 bases matching TRBD1. The CDR3 has 14 amino acids. Trimming cost V 0 bases and J 6 bases; bases outside gene matches: 3. From germline, CDR1 is MGHRA and CDR2 YSYEKL. CDR3 sequence: CASSQEFRGPEAFF. The CDR3 region has the DNA TGCGCCAGCAGCCAAGAATTCAGGGGGCCTGAAGCTTTCTTT.

The chain has TRBV28 and TRBJ2-3, with D maybe TRBD2 (5 bases). This CDR3 spans 16 amino acids. The germline V gene has CDR1 MDHEN and CDR2 SYDVKM. Trimming stripped 6 bases from V and 5 bases from J, with 21 bases between. The CDR3 DNA reads as TGTGCCAGCAGACCCCGGGGTGGCCCGCCTCGAGATACGCAGTATTTT. It codes for CASRPRGGPPRDTQYF.

The rearrangement joins TRBV2 to TRBJ2-1; 16 bases are a match to TRBD2. The CDR3 totals 18 residues. The ends lost 6 bases at V and 8 bases at J; junction bases unmatched: 13. The germline CDR1 and CDR2 sequences are SNHLY and FYNNEI. Here the CDR3 reads CASRTGTSGGAGADEQFF. DNA for the CDR3: TGTGCCAGCAGAACCGGGACTAGCGGGGGGGCCGGCGCAGATGAGCAGTTCTTC.

Only one count was recorded for this clone. The V gene is TRBV5-5, the J gene TRBJ1-1; no clear D. V lost 1 base to trimming and J lost 4 bases, with 17 bases between them. Germline V gene data show CDR1 as SGHKS and CDR2 as YYEKEE (reference sequence). The CDR3 covers 16 residues. CDR3: CASSLSARGAGTEAFF. The CDR3 nucleotides read TGTGCCAGCAGCTTGTCCGCCCGGGGTGCGGGCACTGAAGCTTTCTTT.

This clone came up once. V usage is TRBV4-2 and J usage is TRBJ2-4; the match to TRBD2 covers 9 bases. V was clipped by 0 bases and J by 6 bases; unmatched bases: 9. The CDR3 is 17 residues long. Germline values: CDR1 LGHNA, CDR2 YNFKEQ. In nucleotides, the CDR3 is TGTGCCAGCAGCCAAGATTTTAGAGCGGGGGGTGGAAACATTCAGTACTTC. Its translation is CASSQDFRAGGGNIQYF.

This clone appeared a single time. V usage is TRBV30 and J usage is TRBJ1-5; no reliable D call. Trimming removed 3 bases from V and 3 bases from J, with 15 bases in between. Germline V gives CDR1 GTSNPN, CDR2 SVGIG (reference sequence). The CDR3 extends over 15 amino acids. The CDR3 is CAWSVGGRPNQPQHF. In DNA, the CDR3 is TGTGCCTGGAGCGTGGGCGGGAGACCCAATCAGCCCCAGCATTTT. Full variable domain (rest looked up from reference TRBV30 and TRBJ1-5): SQTIHQWPATLVQPVGSPLSLECTVEGTSNPNLYWYRQAAGRGLQLLFYSVGIGQISSEVPQNLSASRPQDRQFILSSKKLLLSDSGFYLCAWSVGGRPNQPQHFGDGTRLSIL.

This chain uses TRBV6-1 with TRBJ2-7; 8 bases are shared with TRBD2. Germline assignment: CDR1 MNHNS and CDR2 SASEGT. With 2 bases clipped from V and 2 bases from J, the junction kept 5 bases outside the gene matches. The CDR3 sequence is 15 residues long. CDR3 residues: CASSEIPGLAYEQYF. The CDR3 region has the DNA TGTGCCAGCAGTGAAATCCCGGGACTAGCCTACGAGCAGTACTTC.

This clone was observed a single time. The chain joins TRBV19 to TRBJ2-7; 7 positions match TRBD1. Germline CDR1 LNHDA, CDR2 SQIVND (reference sequence). The CDR3 runs to 13 residues. V dropped 6 bases and J dropped 1; count of bases not matched to a gene: 3. The CDR3 spells CASRSDRSYEQYF. CDR3 nucleotide sequence: TGTGCCAGTAGGTCGGACAGGTCCTACGAGCAGTACTTC.

The chain carries TRBV30 and TRBJ2-2; tentative D call: TRBD1 (6 bases). The germline V gene has CDR1 GTSNPN and CDR2 SVGIG (reference sequence). The CDR3 totals 12 residues. Trimming stripped 5 bases from V and 4 bases from J, with 8 bases between. The CDR3 DNA reads as TGTGCCTGGTACAGGGTCACCGGGGAGCTGTTTTTT. Translated: CAWYRVTGELFF.

The chain is built from TRBV6-6 and TRBJ2-1, with 9 bases identical to TRBD1. The CDR3 length is 15 residues. J gave up 3 bases and V 6 bases, and 6 bases lay outside the gene matches. CDR1 is MNHNY, CDR2 SVGAGI, per germline (reference sequence). The CDR3 region has the DNA TGTGCCAGCAGGGGTTTGGGACAGGGCTACAATGAGCAGTTCTTC. Amino acids: CASRGLGQGYNEQFF.

V gene TRBV18 combines with J gene TRBJ1-2; no reliable D call. The CDR3 consists of 15 residues. Germline V gene sequence: CDR1 KGHSH, CDR2 LQKENI. Trimming cost V 1 base and J 2 bases, with 11 bases left between them. The CDR3 DNA is TGTGCCAGCTCACCACGTGGCCAGGTGAACTATGGCTACACCTTC. As protein: CASSPRGQVNYGYTF.

The chain has TRBV6-6 and TRBJ2-2; TRBD1 might be the D (5 bases). The germline V gene has CDR1 MNHNY and CDR2 SVGAGI (reference sequence). CDR3 length: 14 amino acids. The germline V and J ends were trimmed by 4 bases and 7 bases, with 13 bases remaining between them. The CDR3 spells CASSLGQIDGELFF. DNA of the CDR3: TGTGCCAGCAGTTTGGGGCAGATCGACGGGGAGCTGTTTTTT.

The CDR3 region is CASSTRRDRPYGYTF. The DNA for the CDR3 is TGTGCCAGTAGTACCCGCCGGGACAGACCCTATGGCTACACCTTC. The V and J genes are TRBV19 and TRBJ1-2; the match to TRBD1 covers 7 bases. Looked up from germline, CDR1 is LNHDA and CDR2 is SQIVND (reference sequence). The length of the CDR3 is 15 residues. V was clipped by 4 bases and J by 4 bases; unmatched bases: 9.

The CDR3 nucleotides are TGTGCCAGCAGCTTCCTGACTTCCGGGACTCCCTACGGTGAGCAGTTCTTC. Amino acids: CASSFLTSGTPYGEQFF. V is TRBV5-4 and J is TRBJ2-1, with a possible D match to TRBD2 (6 bases). The germline CDR1 and CDR2 sequences are SGHNT and YYREEE (reference sequence). Trimming stripped 2 bases from V and 9 bases from J, with 24 bases between. CDR3 length equals 17 residues.

The chain links TRBV6-5 to TRBJ2-2; TRBD2 matches at 8 bases. Germline V gene lookup returns CDR1 MNHEY and CDR2 SVGAGI. V dropped 6 bases and J dropped 2; count of bases not matched to a gene: 5. There are 15 residues in the CDR3. The CDR3 coding sequence is TGTGCCAGCAGGTCAGCGGGGGCCAACACCGGGGAGCTGTTTTTT. Translated: CASRSAGANTGELFF.

The chain has TRBV6-1 and TRBJ2-4; a possible D gene is TRBD1 (6 bases). V gave up 4 bases and J gave up 8 bases, with 18 bases separating them. The CDR3 covers 15 residues. The germline CDR1 and CDR2 sequences are MNHNS and SASEGT. The CDR3 region is CASSVGQLSWDIQYF. The CDR3 DNA reads as TGTGCCAGCAGTGTAGGACAGTTGAGTTGGGACATTCAGTACTTC.

The V and J genes are TRBV7-6 and TRBJ2-1, with 8 bases matching TRBD1. CDR1 is SGHVS, CDR2 FNYEAQ, per germline. There are 15 residues in the CDR3. Trimming took 2 bases from V and 5 from J; bases not matched to a gene: 5. The CDR3 region is CASSLPRGRNNEQFF. CDR3 in DNA: TGTGCCAGCAGCTTACCCAGGGGGCGAAACAATGAGCAGTTCTTC.

The J gene is TRBJ2-7, the V gene TRBV5-1; the D gene is possibly TRBD2 (6 bases). The ends were cut back, 0 bases at V and 7 bases at J, with 8 bases in the middle. This CDR3 comprises 12 residues. In germline, CDR1 is SGHRS, CDR2 YFSETQ. CDR3 loop: CASSLAGGEQYF. The CDR3, as DNA: TGCGCCAGCAGCTTGGCCGGGGGTGAGCAGTACTTC.

V is TRBV9 and J is TRBJ2-5; D gene ambiguous. CDR3 length: 16 amino acids. In germline, CDR1 is SGDLS, CDR2 YYNGEE. With 5 bases removed from V and 2 bases from J, the gap between germline ends came to 19 bases. CDR3 sequence reads: CASSLRPRGPQETQYF. For the CDR3, the DNA is TGTGCCAGCAGTCTCCGACCCCGAGGCCCACAAGAGACCCAGTACTTC.

V is TRBV6-6 and J is TRBJ2-5, with TRBD2 as a possible D gene (5 bases). The J call may be mistaken, given a closer DNA end match to TRBJ2-7. Germline loops: CDR1 MNHNY, CDR2 SVGAGI (reference sequence). The CDR3 spans 14 residues. CDR3 sequence (DNA): TGTGCCAGCAGTTACTCAGAGGGCTCCTACGAGCAGTACTTC. Its protein product is CASSYSEGSYEQYF.